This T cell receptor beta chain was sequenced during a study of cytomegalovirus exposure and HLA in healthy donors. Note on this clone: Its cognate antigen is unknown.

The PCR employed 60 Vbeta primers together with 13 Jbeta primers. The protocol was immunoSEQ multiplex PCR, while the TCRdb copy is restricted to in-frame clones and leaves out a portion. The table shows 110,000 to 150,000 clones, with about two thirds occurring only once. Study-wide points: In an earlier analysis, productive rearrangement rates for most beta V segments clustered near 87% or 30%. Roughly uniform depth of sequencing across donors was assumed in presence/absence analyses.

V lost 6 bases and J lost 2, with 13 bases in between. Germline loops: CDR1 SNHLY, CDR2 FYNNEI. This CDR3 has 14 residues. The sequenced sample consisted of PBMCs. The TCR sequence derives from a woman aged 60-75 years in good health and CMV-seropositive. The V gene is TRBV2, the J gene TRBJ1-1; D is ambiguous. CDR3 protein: CASSGRVVNTEAFF. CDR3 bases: TGTGCCAGCAGCGGGCGGGTCGTTAACACTGAAGCTTTCTTT.